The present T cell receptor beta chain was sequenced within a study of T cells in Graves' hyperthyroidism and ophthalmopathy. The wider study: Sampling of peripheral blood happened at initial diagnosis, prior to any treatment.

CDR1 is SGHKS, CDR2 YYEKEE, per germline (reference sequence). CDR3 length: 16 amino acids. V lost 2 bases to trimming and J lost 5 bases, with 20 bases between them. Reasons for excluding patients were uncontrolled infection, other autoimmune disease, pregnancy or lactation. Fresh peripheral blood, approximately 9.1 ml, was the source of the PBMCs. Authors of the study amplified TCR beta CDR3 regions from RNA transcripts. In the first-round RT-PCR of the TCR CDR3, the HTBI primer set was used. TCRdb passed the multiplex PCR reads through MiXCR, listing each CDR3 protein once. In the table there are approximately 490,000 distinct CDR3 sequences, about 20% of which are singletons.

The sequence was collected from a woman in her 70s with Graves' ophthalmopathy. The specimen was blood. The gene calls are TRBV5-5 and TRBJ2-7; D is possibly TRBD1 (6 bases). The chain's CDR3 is CASSFGVGAQEDEQYF. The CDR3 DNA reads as TGTGCCAGCAGCTTTGGGGTGGGGGCCCAAGAGGACGAGCAGTACTTC. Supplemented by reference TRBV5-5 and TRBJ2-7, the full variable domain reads DAGVTQSPTHLIKTRGQQVTLRCSPISGHKSVSWYQQVLGQGPQFIFQYYEKEERGRGNFPDRFSARQFPNYSSELNVNALLLGDSALYLCASSFGVGAQEDEQYFGPGTRLTVT.